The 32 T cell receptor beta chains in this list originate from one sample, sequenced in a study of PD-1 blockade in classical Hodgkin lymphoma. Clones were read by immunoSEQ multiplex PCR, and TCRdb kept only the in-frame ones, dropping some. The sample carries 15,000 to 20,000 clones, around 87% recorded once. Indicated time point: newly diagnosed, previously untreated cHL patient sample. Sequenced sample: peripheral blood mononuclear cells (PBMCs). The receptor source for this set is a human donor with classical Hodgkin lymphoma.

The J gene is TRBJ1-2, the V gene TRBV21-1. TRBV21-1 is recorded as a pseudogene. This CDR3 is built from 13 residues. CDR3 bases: TGTGCCAGCAGCATGGATCGTAACTATGGCTACACCTTC. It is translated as CASSMDRNYGYTF.

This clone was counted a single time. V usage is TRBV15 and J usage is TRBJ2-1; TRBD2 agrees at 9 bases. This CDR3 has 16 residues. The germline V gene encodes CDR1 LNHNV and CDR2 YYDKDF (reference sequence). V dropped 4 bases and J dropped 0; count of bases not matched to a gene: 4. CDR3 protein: CATSIGSGSSYNEQFF. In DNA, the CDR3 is TGTGCCACCAGCATCGGTAGCGGGAGCTCCTACAATGAGCAGTTCTTC.

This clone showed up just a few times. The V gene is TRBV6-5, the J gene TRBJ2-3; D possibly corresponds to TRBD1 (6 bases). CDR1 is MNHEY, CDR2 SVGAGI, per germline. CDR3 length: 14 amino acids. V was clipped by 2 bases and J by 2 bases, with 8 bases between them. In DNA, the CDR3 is TGTGCCAGCAGTTACGGGACACCCACAGATACGCAGTATTTT. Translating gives CASSYGTPTDTQYF.

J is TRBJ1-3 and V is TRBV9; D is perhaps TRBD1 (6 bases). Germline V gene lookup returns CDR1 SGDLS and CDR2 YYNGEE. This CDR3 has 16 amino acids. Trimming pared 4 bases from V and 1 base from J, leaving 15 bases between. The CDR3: CASSPNPRGSGNTIYF. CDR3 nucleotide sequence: TGTGCCAGCAGCCCAAACCCCAGGGGTTCTGGAAACACCATATATTTT. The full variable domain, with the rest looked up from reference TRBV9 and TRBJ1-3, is DSGVTQTPKHLITATGQRVTLRCSPRSGDLSVYWYQQSLDQGLQFLIQYYNGEERAKGNILERFSAQQFPDLHSELNLSSLELGDSALYFCASSPNPRGSGNTIYFGEGSWLTVV.

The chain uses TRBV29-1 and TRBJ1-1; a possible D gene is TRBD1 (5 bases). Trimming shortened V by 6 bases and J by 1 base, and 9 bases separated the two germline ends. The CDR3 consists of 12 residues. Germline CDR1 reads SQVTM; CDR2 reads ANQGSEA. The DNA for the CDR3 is TGCAGCGTATCACAGGCGAACACTGAAGCTTTCTTT. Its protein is CSVSQANTEAFF. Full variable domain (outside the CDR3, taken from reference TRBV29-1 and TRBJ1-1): SAVISQKPSRDICQRGTSLTIQCQVDSQVTMMFWYRQQPGQSLTLIATANQGSEATYESGFVIDKFPISRPNLTFSTLTVSNMSPEDSSIYLCSVSQANTEAFFGQGTRLTVV.

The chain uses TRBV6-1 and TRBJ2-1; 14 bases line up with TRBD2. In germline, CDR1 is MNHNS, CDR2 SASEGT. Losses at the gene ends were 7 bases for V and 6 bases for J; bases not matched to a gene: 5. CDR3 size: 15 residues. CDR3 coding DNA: TGTGCCAGCACAACCGGGACTAGCGGGAGCAATGAGCAGTTCTTC. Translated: CASTTGTSGSNEQFF.

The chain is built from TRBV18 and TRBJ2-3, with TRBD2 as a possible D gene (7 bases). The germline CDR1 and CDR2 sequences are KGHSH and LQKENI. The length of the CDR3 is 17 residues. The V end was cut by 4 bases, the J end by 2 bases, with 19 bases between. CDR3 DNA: TGTGCCAGCTCACTTCGTGGGGGGGCCGACGCCACAGATACGCAGTATTTT. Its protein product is CASSLRGGADATDTQYF.

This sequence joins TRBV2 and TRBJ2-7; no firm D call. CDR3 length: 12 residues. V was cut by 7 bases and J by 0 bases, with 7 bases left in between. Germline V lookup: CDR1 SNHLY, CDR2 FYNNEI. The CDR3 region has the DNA TGTGCCAGCACCAGATCCTCCTACGAGCAGTACTTC. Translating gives CASTRSSYEQYF.

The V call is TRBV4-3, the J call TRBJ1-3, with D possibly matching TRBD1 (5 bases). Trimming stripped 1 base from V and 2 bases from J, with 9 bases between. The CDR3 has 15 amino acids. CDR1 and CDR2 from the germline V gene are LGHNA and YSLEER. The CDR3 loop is CASSQAGGTGNTIYF. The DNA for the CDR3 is TGCGCCAGCAGCCAAGCGGGGGGGACTGGAAACACCATATATTTT.

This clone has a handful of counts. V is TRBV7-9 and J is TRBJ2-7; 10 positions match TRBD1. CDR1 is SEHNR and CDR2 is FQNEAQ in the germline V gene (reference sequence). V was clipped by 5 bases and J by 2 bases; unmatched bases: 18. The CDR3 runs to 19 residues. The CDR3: CASSQTYNPGQGYPYEQYF. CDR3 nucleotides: TGTGCCAGCAGCCAAACTTACAATCCGGGACAGGGGTATCCCTACGAGCAGTACTTC.

The chain's CDR3 is CASSSAGSGQPQHF. The CDR3 nucleotides are TGCGCCAGCAGTTCCGCAGGGAGTGGTCAGCCCCAGCATTTT. The chain is built from TRBV23-1 and TRBJ1-5; possibly TRBD1 for D (5 bases). TRBV23-1 is identified as an open reading frame with a role that is uncertain. The CDR3 consists of 14 residues. Between the trimmed V and J ends, which lost 5 bases and 6 bases, there was a span of 14 bases.

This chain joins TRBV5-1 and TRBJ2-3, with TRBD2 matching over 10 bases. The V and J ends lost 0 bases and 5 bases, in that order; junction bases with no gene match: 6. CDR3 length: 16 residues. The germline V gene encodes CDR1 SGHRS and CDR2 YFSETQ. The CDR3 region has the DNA TGCGCCAGCAGCTTGGGGCTAGCGGGAGCGGTAGATACGCAGTATTTT. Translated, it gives CASSLGLAGAVDTQYF.

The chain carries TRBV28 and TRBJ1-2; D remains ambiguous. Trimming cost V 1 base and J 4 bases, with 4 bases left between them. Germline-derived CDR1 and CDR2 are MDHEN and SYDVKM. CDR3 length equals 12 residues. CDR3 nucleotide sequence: TGTGCCAGCAGTTTATCCGGCTATGGCTACACCTTC. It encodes CASSLSGYGYTF.

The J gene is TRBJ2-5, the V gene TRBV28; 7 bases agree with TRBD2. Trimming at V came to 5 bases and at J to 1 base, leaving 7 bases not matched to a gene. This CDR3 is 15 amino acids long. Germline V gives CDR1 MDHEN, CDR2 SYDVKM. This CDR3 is CASSPAGGVQETQYF. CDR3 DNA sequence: TGTGCCAGCAGTCCCGCTGGGGGGGTCCAAGAGACCCAGTACTTC.

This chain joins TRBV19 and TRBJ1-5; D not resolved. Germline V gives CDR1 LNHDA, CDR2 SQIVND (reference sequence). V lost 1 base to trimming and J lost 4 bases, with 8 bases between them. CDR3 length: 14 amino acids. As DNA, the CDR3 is TGTGCCAGTAGTATAGGGAACCGGAATCAGCCCCAGCATTTT. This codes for CASSIGNRNQPQHF.

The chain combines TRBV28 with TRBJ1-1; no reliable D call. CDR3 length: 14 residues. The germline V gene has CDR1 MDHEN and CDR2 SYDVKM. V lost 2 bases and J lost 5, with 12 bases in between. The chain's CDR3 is CASSLTGVKTEAFF. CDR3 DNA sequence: TGTGCCAGCAGTTTAACCGGGGTAAAGACTGAAGCTTTCTTT.

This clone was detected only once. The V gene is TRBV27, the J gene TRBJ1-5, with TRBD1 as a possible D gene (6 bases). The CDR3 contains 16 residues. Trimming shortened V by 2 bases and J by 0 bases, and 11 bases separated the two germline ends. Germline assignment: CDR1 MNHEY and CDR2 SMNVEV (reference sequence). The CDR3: CASSLTRTVSNQPQHF. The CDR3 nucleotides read TGTGCCAGCAGTTTAACCCGGACAGTTAGCAATCAGCCCCAGCATTTT.

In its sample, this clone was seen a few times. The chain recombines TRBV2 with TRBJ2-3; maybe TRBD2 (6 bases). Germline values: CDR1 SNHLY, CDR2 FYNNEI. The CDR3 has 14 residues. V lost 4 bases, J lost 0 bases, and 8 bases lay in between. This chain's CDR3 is CASSVSGSTDTQYF. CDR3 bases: TGTGCCAGCAGTGTTAGCGGTAGCACAGATACGCAGTATTTT.

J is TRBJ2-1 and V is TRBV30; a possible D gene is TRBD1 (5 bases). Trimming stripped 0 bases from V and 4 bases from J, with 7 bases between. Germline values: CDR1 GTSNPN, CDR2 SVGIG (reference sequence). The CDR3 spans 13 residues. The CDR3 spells CAWSVQVYNEQFF. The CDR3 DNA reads TGTGCCTGGAGTGTACAGGTTTACAATGAGCAGTTCTTC.

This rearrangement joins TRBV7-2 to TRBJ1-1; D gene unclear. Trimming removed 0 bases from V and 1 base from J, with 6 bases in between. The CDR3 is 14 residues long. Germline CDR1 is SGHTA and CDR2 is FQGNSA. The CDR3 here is CASSLAVRNTEAFF. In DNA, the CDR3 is TGTGCCAGCAGCTTAGCGGTACGGAACACTGAAGCTTTCTTT. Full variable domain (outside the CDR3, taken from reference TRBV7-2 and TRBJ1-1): GAGVSQSPSNKVTEKGKDVELRCDPISGHTALYWYRQSLGQGLEFLIYFQGNSAPDKSGLPSDRFSAERTGGSVSTLTIQRTQQEDSAVYLCASSLAVRNTEAFFGQGTRLTVV.

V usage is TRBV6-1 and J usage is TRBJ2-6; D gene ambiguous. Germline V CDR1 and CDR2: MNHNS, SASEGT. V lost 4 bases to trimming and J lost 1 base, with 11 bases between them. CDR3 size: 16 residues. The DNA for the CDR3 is TGTGCCAGCAGTGGGATTATTGGGTCTGGGGCCAACGTCCTGACTTTC. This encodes CASSGIIGSGANVLTF.

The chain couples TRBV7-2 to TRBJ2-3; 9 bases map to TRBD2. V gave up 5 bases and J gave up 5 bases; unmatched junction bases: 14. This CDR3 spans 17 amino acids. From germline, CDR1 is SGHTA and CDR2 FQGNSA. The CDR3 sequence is CASSAKTSGIGRDTQYF. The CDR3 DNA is TGTGCCAGCAGCGCCAAGACTAGCGGCATTGGCAGAGATACGCAGTATTTT.

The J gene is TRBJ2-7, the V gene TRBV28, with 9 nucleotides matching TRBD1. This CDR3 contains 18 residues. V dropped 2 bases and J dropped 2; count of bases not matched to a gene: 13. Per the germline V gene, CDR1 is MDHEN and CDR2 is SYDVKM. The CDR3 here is CASSLPRNTGGLAYEQYF. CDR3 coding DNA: TGTGCCAGCAGTTTACCCAGGAACACAGGGGGCCTCGCCTACGAGCAGTACTTC.

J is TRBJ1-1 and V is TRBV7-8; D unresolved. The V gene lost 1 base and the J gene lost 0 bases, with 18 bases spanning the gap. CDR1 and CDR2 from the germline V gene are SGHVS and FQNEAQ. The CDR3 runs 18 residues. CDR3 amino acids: CASSLESGAASMNTEAFF. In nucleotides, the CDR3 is TGTGCCAGCAGCTTAGAATCGGGAGCCGCCTCAATGAACACTGAAGCTTTCTTT.

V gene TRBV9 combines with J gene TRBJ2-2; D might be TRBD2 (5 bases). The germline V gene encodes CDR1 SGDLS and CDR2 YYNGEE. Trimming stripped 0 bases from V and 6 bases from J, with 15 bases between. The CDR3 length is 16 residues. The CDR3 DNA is TGTGCCAGCAGCGTAGACCCGGGGATACGTGCCGGGGAGCTGTTTTTT. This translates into CASSVDPGIRAGELFF. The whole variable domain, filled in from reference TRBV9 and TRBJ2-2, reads DSGVTQTPKHLITATGQRVTLRCSPRSGDLSVYWYQQSLDQGLQFLIQYYNGEERAKGNILERFSAQQFPDLHSELNLSSLELGDSALYFCASSVDPGIRAGELFFGEGSRLTVL.

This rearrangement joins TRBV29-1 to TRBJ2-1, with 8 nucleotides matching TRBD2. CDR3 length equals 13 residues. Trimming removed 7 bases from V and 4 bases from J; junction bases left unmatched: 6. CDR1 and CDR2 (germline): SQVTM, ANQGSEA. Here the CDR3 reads CSGGSSGYNEQFF. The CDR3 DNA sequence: TGCAGCGGAGGGTCTAGCGGGTACAATGAGCAGTTCTTC.

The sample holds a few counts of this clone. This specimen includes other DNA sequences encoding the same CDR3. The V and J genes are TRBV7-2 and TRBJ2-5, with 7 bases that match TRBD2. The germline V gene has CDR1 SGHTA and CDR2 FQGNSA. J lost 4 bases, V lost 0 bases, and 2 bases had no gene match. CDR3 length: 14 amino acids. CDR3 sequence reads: CASSLAGRGETQYF. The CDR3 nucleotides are TGTGCCAGCAGCTTAGCGGGGAGGGGAGAGACCCAGTACTTC.

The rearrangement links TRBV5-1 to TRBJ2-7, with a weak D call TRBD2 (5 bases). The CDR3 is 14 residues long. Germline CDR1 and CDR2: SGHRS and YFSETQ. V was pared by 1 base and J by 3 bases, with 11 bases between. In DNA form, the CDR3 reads TGCGCCAGCAGCTTGTACACGGGGAGCTACGAGCAGTACTTC. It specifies CASSLYTGSYEQYF.

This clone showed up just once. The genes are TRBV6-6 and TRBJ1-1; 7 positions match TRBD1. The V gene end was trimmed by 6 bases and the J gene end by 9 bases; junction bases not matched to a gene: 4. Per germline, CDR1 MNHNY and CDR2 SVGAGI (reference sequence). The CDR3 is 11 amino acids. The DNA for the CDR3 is TGTGCCAGCAGGCGACAGGGTAAAGCTTTCTTT. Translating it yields CASRRQGKAFF.

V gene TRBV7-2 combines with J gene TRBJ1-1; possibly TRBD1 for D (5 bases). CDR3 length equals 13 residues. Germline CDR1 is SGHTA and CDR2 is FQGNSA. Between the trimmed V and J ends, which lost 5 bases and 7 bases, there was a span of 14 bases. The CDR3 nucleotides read TGTGCCAGCAGCGACCCATGGGGGGTTGAAGCTTTCTTT. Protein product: CASSDPWGVEAFF.

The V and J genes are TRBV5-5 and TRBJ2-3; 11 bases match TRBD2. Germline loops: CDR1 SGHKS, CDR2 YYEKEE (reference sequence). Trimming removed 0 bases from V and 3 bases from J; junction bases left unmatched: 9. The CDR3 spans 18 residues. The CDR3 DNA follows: TGTGCCAGCAGCTTGGTTTTGGGTAGCGGGAGGGCGACAGATACGCAGTATTTT. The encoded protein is CASSLVLGSGRATDTQYF.

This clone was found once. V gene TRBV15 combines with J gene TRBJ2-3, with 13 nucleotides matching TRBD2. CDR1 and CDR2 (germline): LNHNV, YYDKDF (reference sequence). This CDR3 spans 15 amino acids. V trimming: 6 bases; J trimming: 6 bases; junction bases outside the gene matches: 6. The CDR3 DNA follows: TGTGCCACCAGGCGGGGGACTAGCGGGACGGATACGCAGTATTTT. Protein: CATRRGTSGTDTQYF.